The 9 T cell receptor beta chains below all came from one sample that was sequenced in a study of T cell responses to AZD1222 COVID-19 vaccine. TCRdb's copy holds only in-frame clones and misses some; the assay was immunoSEQ multiplex PCR. Of about 140,000 clones in the sample, less than 95% are singletons; the top ten hold roughly 7.1%. This specimen consisted of peripheral blood, obtained 28 days after the second dose of the MenACWY control vaccine. The receptors shown here come from an adult who received the MenACWY meningococcal vaccine as a control.

The rearrangement links TRBV9 to TRBJ2-3; a possible D gene is TRBD2 (6 bases). V gave up 0 bases and J gave up 2 bases, with 13 bases separating them. CDR1 is SGDLS and CDR2 is YYNGEE in the germline V gene. There are 16 residues in the CDR3. CDR3 residues: CASSVARLGDTDTQYF. Here the CDR3 DNA reads TGTGCCAGCAGCGTAGCAAGACTAGGGGACACAGATACGCAGTATTTT.

This chain connects TRBV7-8 to TRBJ2-1; 7 bases match TRBD2. Trimming took 5 bases from V and 0 from J; bases not matched to a gene: 7. The CDR3 is 16 residues long. Germline V gene sequence: CDR1 SGHVS, CDR2 FQNEAQ. CDR3 nucleotides: TGTGCCAGCAGCCAAAGCGGGACCCGCTCCTACAATGAGCAGTTCTTC. It codes for CASSQSGTRSYNEQFF.

The chain couples TRBV19 to TRBJ2-2; 8 bases map to TRBD2. Germline V gene lookup returns CDR1 LNHDA and CDR2 SQIVND (reference sequence). This CDR3 is built from 17 residues. The junction had 11 bases not matched to a gene; V was cut back by 6 bases and J by 2 bases. The CDR3 reads CASRAGGAGGNTGELFF. In DNA form, the CDR3 reads TGTGCCAGTAGAGCCGGGGGCGCGGGAGGTAACACCGGGGAGCTGTTTTTT.

V and J are TRBV19 and TRBJ2-1; a weak D match, TRBD2 (7 bases). CDR1 and CDR2 from the germline V gene are LNHDA and SQIVND (reference sequence). V was clipped by 9 bases and J by 10 bases, with 28 bases between them. This CDR3 is built from 16 residues. The chain's CDR3 is CASQGRGTTSIREQFF. The CDR3 DNA is TGTGCCAGCCAGGGAAGGGGGACTACGAGTATACGGGAGCAGTTCTTC.

CDR3 coding DNA: TGTGCCACAAGACAGGGGTGGTACACTGAAGCTTTCTTT. This sequence encodes CATRQGWYTEAFF. The gene calls are TRBV19 and TRBJ1-1; 8 bases map to TRBD1. The V segment lost 10 bases and the J segment 3 bases; nucleotides outside the gene matches: 7. Per germline, CDR1 LNHDA and CDR2 SQIVND (reference sequence). The CDR3 spans 13 residues.

This sequence joins TRBV19 and TRBJ2-1, with 9 bases identical to TRBD2. The CDR3 spans 16 residues. V lost 4 bases and J lost 4; bases outside the gene matches: 8. Germline V CDR1 and CDR2: LNHDA, SQIVND (reference sequence). This CDR3 reads CASSTSLAGSYNEQFF. CDR3 sequence (DNA): TGTGCCAGTAGTACCAGCCTAGCGGGATCATACAATGAGCAGTTCTTC.

The gene calls are TRBV12-5 and TRBJ1-2; perhaps TRBD1 as D (5 bases). This CDR3 has 14 residues. Germline loops: CDR1 LGHNT, CDR2 FRNRAP. V was shortened by 6 bases and J by 4 bases, with 15 bases between the two germline ends. CDR3 in DNA: TGTGCTAGTGGACCCAGCGGGGGGGGCTATGGCTACACCTTC. Translating gives CASGPSGGGYGYTF.

V and J are TRBV6-5 and TRBJ2-5, with TRBD1 matching over 11 bases. Germline trimming cut 8 bases from V and 3 bases from J; bases unmatched to any gene: 8. Germline CDR1 reads MNHEY; CDR2 reads SVGAGI. The CDR3 contains 15 residues. The chain's CDR3 is CASSSGTGGEETQYF. DNA of the CDR3: TGTGCCAGCTCGTCCGGGACAGGGGGGGAAGAGACCCAGTACTTC.

This clone was detected once. The chain couples TRBV7-6 to TRBJ2-1; the match to TRBD2 covers 9 bases. With V trimmed by 3 bases and J by 8 bases, 11 bases remained unmatched. Germline CDR1 and CDR2: SGHVS and FNYEAQ. The length of the CDR3 is 16 residues. The CDR3 DNA sequence: TGTGCCAGCAGCTTTAGCGGGAGATCAGCCGTCTATGAGCAGTTCTTC. Its translation is CASSFSGRSAVYEQFF.